This TCR beta chain comes out of a study of CD8 T cells in ankylosing spondylitis. The CDR3 has 12 amino acids. The germline V gene has CDR1 MNHNY and CDR2 SVGAGI (reference sequence). Trimming removed 4 bases from V and 5 bases from J, with 8 bases in between. About this clonotype itself: The antigen is unknown.

A quantitative 5'-RACE method, one with molecular barcodes, was used to make TCR beta libraries. TCRdb processed the 5' RACE reads anew with MiXCR; each CDR3 protein has one entry. The sample holds a few hundred thousand distinct CDR3 sequences, roughly 8% seen once. Study observations and caveats: Apparently characteristic of ankylosing spondylitis blood was a TCR beta motif (roughly eight highly homologous variants).

Source material: blood, either unsorted or a sorted T cell fraction (not recorded which). This chain connects TRBV6-6 to TRBJ2-5; unclear D gene. This TCR derives from a male donor with ankylosing spondylitis. This chain's CDR3 is CASSSPWETQYF. The CDR3 coding sequence is TGTGCCAGCAGTTCCCCTTGGGAGACCCAGTACTTC.